Included here is one TCR beta chain sequence, with context. What it recognizes is unknown. The source of the sample is a study of identifying expanded T cells in peripheral blood. The study, taken as a whole, reports: Variance in clone template counts between roughly two-week samples significantly increased with total template count across all healthy donors. Differentially abundant clones: around 1.1 between replicates, 15 to 17 at roughly 15 days, over 18 at four.

The CDR3 totals 17 residues. Trimming took 1 base from V and 6 from J; bases not matched to a gene: 11. Germline V gene lookup returns CDR1 GTSNPN and CDR2 SVGIG (reference sequence). Data came from immunoSEQ multiplex PCR; TCRdb stores just in-frame clones and leaves some out. The data contain 60,000 or so clones, around 86% of them seen just once; the ten biggest clones take up 19%. What was sequenced was blood. The receptor's source is a person between 18 and 75 years old in good health. V usage is TRBV30 and J usage is TRBJ1-6; 8 nucleotides align to TRBD1. The CDR3 sequence: CAWSDTPFTGGNSPLHF. For the CDR3, the DNA is TGTGCCTGGAGTGATACTCCCTTCACAGGGGGTAATTCACCCCTCCACTTT.